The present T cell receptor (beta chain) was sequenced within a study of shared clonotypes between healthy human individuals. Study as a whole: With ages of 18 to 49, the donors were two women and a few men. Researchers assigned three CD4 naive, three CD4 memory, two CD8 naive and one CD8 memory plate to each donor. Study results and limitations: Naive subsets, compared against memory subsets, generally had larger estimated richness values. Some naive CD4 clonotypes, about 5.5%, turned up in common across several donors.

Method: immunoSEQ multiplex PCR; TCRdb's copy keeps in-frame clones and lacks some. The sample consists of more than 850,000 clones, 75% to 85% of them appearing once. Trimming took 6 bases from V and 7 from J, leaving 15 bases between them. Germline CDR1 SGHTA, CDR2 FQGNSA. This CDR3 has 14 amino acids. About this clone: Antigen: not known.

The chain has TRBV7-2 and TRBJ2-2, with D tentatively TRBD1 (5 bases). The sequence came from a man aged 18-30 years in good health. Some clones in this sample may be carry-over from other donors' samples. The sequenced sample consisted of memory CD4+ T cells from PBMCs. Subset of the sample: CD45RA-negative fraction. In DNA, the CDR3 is TGTGCCAGCAGTTCCAGGGTATTTGGCGGGGAGCTGTTTTTT. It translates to CASSSRVFGGELFF.